A selection of T cell receptor beta chains follows, all from one sample in a study of radiotherapy plus CTLA-4 blockade in lung cancer. Sequencing used immunoSEQ multiplex PCR; TCRdb keeps in-frame clones, though not all of them. This table has about 49,000 clones, about 85% appearing once. The sequenced sample was peripheral blood, obtained from a patient treated with radiotherapy plus ipilimumab. These receptors were taken from a human donor with non-small cell lung cancer whose response to radiotherapy plus ipilimumab could not be evaluated. Both conserved end residues are trimmed from each CDR3.

>TRBV5-1|13|TRBJ2-7
ASSLAGGPGYEQY
>TRBV7-6|14|TRBJ2-1
ASSRMPGLAFDEQF
>TRBV19|15|TRBJ2-1
ASSPRTSGRARNEQF
>TRBV11-1|10|TRBJ2-5
ASSLGPETQY
>TRBV4-3|14|TRBJ1-4
ASSQDKRARDEKLF
>TRBV25-1|10|TRBJ1-6
ASSGGDSPLH
>TRBV5-4|13|TRBJ1-6
ASSLTSSYNSPLH
>TRBV5-1|11|TRBJ1-6
ASSAQSNSPLH
>TRBV9|15|-
ASSPSLGGQGAYEQY
>TRBV19|12|TRBJ1-2
ASSIPGQANGYT
>TRBV6-1|12|TRBJ2-7
ASRTGLGSYEQY
>TRBV25-1|12|TRBJ2-1
ASSERPGMDEQF
>TRBV11-2|14|TRBJ2-5
ASSSQTGRSQETQY
>TRBV5-1|13|TRBJ1-5
ASRQPGQGYQPQH
>TRBV5-6|11|TRBJ1-2
ASRPDRSPGYT
>TRBV30|11|TRBJ1-1
AWSQNTNTEAF
>TRBV29-1|11|TRBJ2-5
SVEGQSGETQY
>TRBV7-2|13|TRBJ2-5
ASSLGSGYKETQY
>TRBV28|11|TRBJ1-3
ASRGGRGNTIY
>TRBV28|11|TRBJ1-5
ASSSQGGRPQH
>TRBV19|13|TRBJ2-3
ASSTRRLGTDTQY
>TRBV30|13|TRBJ1-3
AWSRDSFSGNTIY
>TRBV28|14|TRBJ2-1
ASSFLGLAGRNEQF
>TRBV28|11|TRBJ1-4
ASNVRTNEKLF
>TRBV7-6|12|TRBJ2-7
ASSSGQTSYEQY
>TRBV5-1|14|TRBJ1-6
ASSAVGQGYNSPLH
>TRBV19|10|TRBJ1-5
ASAGINQPQH
>TRBV27|14|TRBJ2-5
ASSLQGARPQETQY
>TRBV2|12|TRBJ2-3
ASSRQVFTDTQY
>TRBV6-5|13|TRBJ1-4
ASRQQGARNEKLF
>TRBV5-4|12|TRBJ2-7
ASSPGTGSFQQY
>TRBV5-1|11|TRBJ2-1
ASSLLAGDEQF
>TRBV5-1|12|TRBJ1-1
ASSLGGRNTEAF
>TRBV11-2|13|TRBJ1-4
ASSLASSGYEKLF
>TRBV10-3|11|TRBJ1-2
AIKQGAQGGYT
>TRBV28|12|TRBJ2-7
ASSLEGGVYEQY
>TRBV7-2|13|TRBJ1-2
ASSLEGWGDGGYT
>TRBV29-1|11|TRBJ1-1
SVDGTVNTEAF
>TRBV28|9|TRBJ1-6
ASSGDSPLH
>TRBV19|12|TRBJ1-2
ASSIDLLPLGYT
>TRBV2|11|TRBJ2-7
ASSGGVAWEQY
>TRBV19|13|TRBJ1-1
ASSPGWSGNTEAF
>TRBV11-1|14|TRBJ1-1
ASSVIGEGRFTEAF
>TRBV12-5|13|TRBJ2-2
ASGLVRQGTGELF
>TRBV4-3|16|TRBJ2-6
ASSPRLAGASGANVLT
>TRBV6-5|13|TRBJ2-7
ASSYSSSGPYEQY
>TRBV28|12|TRBJ1-5
ASSTGGTGQPQH
>TRBV6-5|11|TRBJ2-1
ASRSSSYNEQF
>TRBV6-1|12|TRBJ2-7
ASSEVRDRGEQY
>TRBV5-6|14|TRBJ1-2
ASSFQWRSPSDGYT